Below are 19 T cell receptor beta chains sequenced from a single sample in a study of T cell repertoires in cytomegalovirus infection. The antigens for these receptors are not known. TCRdb reprocessed the reads with MiXCR, giving one entry per CDR3 protein. This table has approximately 350,000 distinct CDR3 sequences, roughly 34% appearing once. The sample in question was cultured PBMCs, obtained from culture after CMV antigen stimulation. The receptors shown here come from a human donor in good health (CMV status not recorded). Some clones in this sample may be carry-over from other donors' samples.

This rearrangement joins TRBV6-5 to TRBJ2-7; D may be TRBD1 (5 bases). Germline V CDR1 and CDR2: MNHEY, SVGAGI. The CDR3 sequence is 14 residues long. V was trimmed by 6 bases and J by 3 bases, leaving 15 bases between them. In DNA form, the CDR3 reads TGTGCCAGCAGCACCATCCAGGGTAGCTACGAGCAGTACGTC. Its translation: CASSTIQGSYEQYV.

The chain joins TRBV12-3 or TRBV12-4 to TRBJ2-1; D may be TRBD2 (6 bases). Trimming cost V 6 bases and J 5 bases, with 17 bases left between them. The CDR3 has 15 amino acids. The CDR3 region has the DNA TGTGCCAGCAGCCGAGCGGGCCTACCTGACAATGAGCAGTTCTTC. Translated, it gives CASSRAGLPDNEQFF.

The V gene is TRBV5-1, the J gene TRBJ1-3; tentatively, D is TRBD1 (6 bases). Germline lookup yields CDR1 SGHRS and CDR2 YFSETQ. Between the trimmed V and J ends, which lost 0 bases and 4 bases, there was a span of 11 bases. This CDR3 has 15 amino acids. CDR3 DNA: TGCGCCAGCAGCTTGGATCGCCAGGGGGGAAACACCATATATTTT. Its protein product is CASSLDRQGGNTIYF. Complete variable domain (other parts from reference TRBV5-1 and TRBJ1-3): KAGVTQTPRYLIKTRGQQVTLSCSPISGHRSVSWYQQTPGQGLQFLFEYFSETQRNKGNFPGRFSGRQFSNSRSEMNVSTLELGDSALYLCASSLDRQGGNTIYFGEGSWLTVV.

This clonotype was counted a few times. This CDR3 reads CASSHGTAYGYTF. Written as DNA, the CDR3 is TGTGCCAGCAGCCATGGGACAGCCTACGGCTACACCTTC. The chain uses TRBV28 and TRBJ1-2, with 7 bases aligning to TRBD1. Germline loops: CDR1 MDHEN, CDR2 SYDVKM. V shed 6 bases and J 8 bases; nucleotides not matched to a gene: 9. The CDR3 totals 13 residues.

Ten or more counts support this clonotype. V gene TRBV12-3 or TRBV12-4 combines with J gene TRBJ2-5; 8 bases match TRBD1. The CDR3 consists of 15 residues. V dropped 6 bases and J dropped 5; count of bases not matched to a gene: 11. CDR3 DNA: TGTGCCAGCAGCCGCCGGGCAGGGGGCCGGGAGACCCAGTACTTC. Protein sequence: CASSRRAGGRETQYF.

This sequence joins TRBV27 and TRBJ1-2; possibly TRBD1 for D (5 bases). V dropped 3 bases and J dropped 4 bases, with 21 bases sitting between them. The CDR3 is 17 residues long. The V gene's germline CDR1 is MNHEY and CDR2 SMNVEV (reference sequence). CDR3: CASSFADSLSLTYGYTF. The CDR3 coding sequence is TGTGCCAGCAGTTTTGCCGACAGCCTCTCCCTAACCTATGGCTACACCTTC.

The chain links TRBV6-5 to TRBJ2-2, with D perhaps matching TRBD1 (5 bases). Per the germline V gene, CDR1 is MNHEY and CDR2 is SVGAGI. The V gene lost 2 bases and the J gene lost 1 base, with 11 bases spanning the gap. CDR3 length: 16 amino acids. CDR3 in amino acids: CASSYADIRNTGELFF. The CDR3 bases are TGTGCCAGCAGTTACGCGGACATCAGGAACACCGGGGAGCTGTTTTTT.

The chain uses TRBV5-6 and TRBJ2-7; D gene ambiguous. CDR1 and CDR2 from the germline V gene are SGHDT and YYEEEE. Trimming stripped 2 bases from V and 3 bases from J, with 6 bases between. CDR3 length: 12 amino acids. The CDR3 nucleotides read TGTGCCAGCAGCTTAGGGAACTACGAGCAGTACTTC. Translating it yields CASSLGNYEQYF. Supplemented by reference TRBV5-6 and TRBJ2-7, the full variable domain reads DAGVTQSPTHLIKTRGQQVTLRCSPKSGHDTVSWYQQALGQGPQFIFQYYEEEERQRGNFPDRFSGHQFPNYSSELNVNALLLGDSALYLCASSLGNYEQYFGPGTRLTVT.

This clonotype appeared a single time. The V call is TRBV20-1, the J call TRBJ1-5, with D unresolved. Germline CDR1 is DFQATT and CDR2 is SNEGSKA (reference sequence). This CDR3 has 15 amino acids. The ends were cut back, 0 bases at V and 0 bases at J, with 9 bases in the middle. CDR3 loop: CSARDGRYSNQPQHF. The CDR3 DNA follows: TGCAGTGCTAGAGATGGAAGGTATAGCAATCAGCCCCAGCATTTT.

The chain is built from TRBV4-3 and TRBJ2-7, with D possibly matching TRBD1 (6 bases). CDR1 and CDR2 from the germline V gene are LGHNA and YSLEER. V dropped 2 bases and J dropped 2 bases, with 10 bases sitting between them. CDR3 length equals 14 residues. Here the CDR3 DNA reads TGCGCCAGCAGCCAATTAGAGGGGGCCTACGAGCAGTACTTC. It specifies CASSQLEGAYEQYF.

This sequence joins TRBV20-1 and TRBJ2-3; maybe TRBD2 (5 bases). Between the trimmed V and J ends, which lost 0 bases and 11 bases, there was a span of 15 bases. The CDR3 runs to 13 residues. The germline V gene has CDR1 DFQATT and CDR2 SNEGSKA (reference sequence). CDR3 amino acids: CSARDGNVMRQYF. In DNA, the CDR3 is TGCAGTGCTAGAGACGGGAATGTGATGCGGCAGTATTTT.

This clonotype was seen repeatedly, ten times or more. J is TRBJ2-3 and V is TRBV7-2; D remains unclear. Trimming shortened V by 1 base and J by 3 bases, and 8 bases separated the two germline ends. Looked up from germline, CDR1 is SGHTA and CDR2 is FQGNSA. CDR3 length: 14 amino acids. CDR3 nucleotides: TGTGCCAGCAGCTTAGGGTCCTTGACAGATACGCAGTATTTT. This gives the protein CASSLGSLTDTQYF.

The gene calls are TRBV19 and TRBJ2-1; D might be TRBD1 (6 bases). V shed 7 bases and J shed 7 bases, with 20 bases lying between them. The CDR3 sequence is 15 residues long. CDR1 is LNHDA and CDR2 is SQIVND in the germline V gene (reference sequence). CDR3 in amino acids: CASTQPSGTNNEQFF. CDR3 in DNA: TGTGCCAGTACCCAACCGTCCGGGACAAATAATGAGCAGTTCTTC.

V and J are TRBV28 and TRBJ1-4, with 9 nucleotides matching TRBD1. CDR1 is MDHEN, CDR2 SYDVKM, per germline. The length of the CDR3 is 12 residues. Trimming took 6 bases from V and 8 from J; bases not matched to a gene: 1. DNA of the CDR3: TGTGCCAGCAGGGGGACAGGGGAAAAACTGTTTTTT. As protein: CASRGTGEKLFF.

The chain employs TRBV7-3 and TRBJ2-1, with 11 bases lining up with TRBD1. V dropped 1 base and J dropped 7; count of bases not matched to a gene: 9. Per the germline V gene, CDR1 is SGHTA and CDR2 is FQGTGA. There are 17 residues in the CDR3. This CDR3 is CASSLIHGTGGKNEQFF. In DNA, the CDR3 is TGTGCCAGCAGCTTAATACACGGGACAGGGGGGAAAAATGAGCAGTTCTTC.

The J gene is TRBJ2-1, the V gene TRBV5-4; D is ambiguous. The CDR3 sequence is 12 residues long. The germline V gene has CDR1 SGHNT and CDR2 YYREEE (reference sequence). The V gene lost 4 bases and the J gene lost 6 bases, with 8 bases spanning the gap. The CDR3 region has the DNA TGTGCCAGCAGCCGGACGGCCAATGAGCAGTTCTTC. This codes for CASSRTANEQFF. The full variable domain, with the rest looked up from reference TRBV5-4 and TRBJ2-1, is ETGVTQSPTHLIKTRGQQVTLRCSSQSGHNTVSWYQQALGQGPQFIFQYYREEENGRGNFPPRFSGLQFPNYSSELNVNALELDDSALYLCASSRTANEQFFGPGTRLTVL.

This clonotype was counted a few times. The chain joins TRBV10-3 to TRBJ2-1; 7 nucleotides agree with TRBD2. The CDR3 spans 15 residues. CDR1 is ENHRY and CDR2 is SYGVKD in the germline V gene. J was trimmed by 0 bases and V by 4 bases; bases with no gene match: 3. CDR3 sequence reads: CAISASGISYNEQFF. CDR3 DNA sequence: TGTGCCATCAGTGCTAGCGGAATCTCCTACAATGAGCAGTTCTTC.

The rearrangement joins TRBV28 to TRBJ2-7; weak D call: TRBD2 (6 bases). The CDR3 is made up of 14 amino acids. Germline lookup yields CDR1 MDHEN and CDR2 SYDVKM. V shed 5 bases and J shed 3 bases, with 14 bases lying between them. This CDR3 is CASSAPGLHYEQYV. Written as DNA, the CDR3 is TGTGCCAGCAGTGCCCCGGGACTCCACTACGAGCAGTACGTC.

This chain joins TRBV7-4 and TRBJ2-3, with TRBD2 identical over 9 bases. V was clipped by 1 base and J by 3 bases; unmatched bases: 11. CDR3 size: 18 residues. Looked up from germline, CDR1 is SGHVT and CDR2 is SQSDAQ. In DNA form, the CDR3 reads TGTGCCAGCAGCTTAGGCGGGAGGGCCCGGAGTGTGACAGATACGCAGTATTTT. Residues: CASSLGGRARSVTDTQYF.